This TCR beta chain was sequenced for a study of shared T cell receptors in the human thymus. This clone appeared a single time. Produced via immunoSEQ multiplex PCR; TCRdb's table is partial and in-frame only. The profile covers hundreds of thousands of clones, with around 87% appearing a single time and more than 0.009% taken by the ten largest. The same sample was also studied in work on human thymus T cells. That paper states: Corrective cardiac operations yielded the resected thymus tissue. Thymic repertoires of unrelated individuals were reported in related research to overlap highly.

The receptor was derived from a boy in the first two years of life with a congenital heart defect. The sequencing input was thymocytes.

The CDR3 sequence is CATSKRSGGTTDTQYF. For the CDR3, the DNA is TGTGCCACCAGCAAACGGAGCGGGGGGACCACAGATACGCAGTATTTT. The J gene is TRBJ2-3, the V gene TRBV15, with 9 positions matching TRBD2. Germline CDR1 is LNHNV and CDR2 is YYDKDF (reference sequence). This CDR3 comprises 16 residues. Trimming removed 4 bases from V and 2 bases from J; junction bases left unmatched: 7. The full variable domain, in which reference TRBV15 and TRBJ2-3 provide the parts outside the CDR3, is DAMVIQNPRYQVTQFGKPVTLSCSQTLNHNVMYWYQQKSSQAPKLLFHYYDKDFNNEADTPDNFQSRRPNTSFCFLDIRSPGLGDTAMYLCATSKRSGGTTDTQYFGPGTRLTVL.